The present T cell receptor (delta chain) was sequenced within a study of gamma delta lymphoproliferative disorders and STAT genes. Study information: The EuroClonality-NGS protocol was used to prepare delta libraries.

Per the germline V gene, CDR1 is TSWWSYY and CDR2 is QGS. V dropped 2 bases and J dropped 4; count of bases not matched to a gene: 26. The CDR3 extends over 22 amino acids. TCRdb redid clone calling on the multiplex PCR reads using CATT. The sample records about 1,200 delta-chain clones, around 2% being singletons. This clone was detected only a few times. Its antigen is undetermined. The receptor sequences were amplified from genomic DNA of peripheral blood mononuclear cells. The study's findings and limits: Patient-control comparisons may be limited by differing T cell maturation stages. Apart from two gamma clonotypes, major patient clonotypes were public. Gamma repertoires grouped patients separately from controls; delta repertoires showed no separation.

The clonotype comes from a human donor in good health. The sample consisted of blood. This chain uses TRDV1 with TRDJ1; 9 bases fit TRDD3. CDR3 sequence: CALGELPLPIPPMGIRGDKLIF. DNA of the CDR3: TGTGCTCTTGGGGAATTGCCCCTTCCCATTCCCCCCATGGGGATACGCGGCGATAAACTCATCTTT.